A selection of T cell receptor beta chains follows, all from one sample in a study of cytomegalovirus exposure and HLA in healthy donors. Produced via immunoSEQ multiplex PCR; TCRdb's table is partial and in-frame only. The sample yields some 100,000 clones, 88% seen once. The source material was PBMCs. All receptors come from a man between 18 and 35 years old in good health and CMV-seronegative. CDR3s include the opening cysteine and the closing phenylalanine or tryptophan. A D gene is named only where the DNA matches it firmly. A clone size is listed for some rows: how often the clone was seen (once, few, many), or a class if it is expanded.

size,D,V,J,CDR3,DNA
NA,NA,TRBV7-9,TRBJ2-1,CASSSRTGFGDEQFF,TGTGCCAGCAGCTCTAGAACAGGGTTCGGGGATGAGCAGTTCTTC
NA,NA,TRBV4-3,TRBJ2-1,CASSQDLDYNHYNEQFF,TGCGCCAGCAGCCAAGATCTAGACTACAACCATTACAATGAGCAGTTCTTC
NA,NA,TRBV4-1,TRBJ1-1,CASSPRQSQGYTEAFF,TGCGCCAGCAGCCCAAGACAGTCCCAAGGATACACTGAAGCTTTCTTT
NA,NA,TRBV10-2,TRBJ1-1,CASSNQGSTEAFF,TGCGCCAGCAGTAACCAGGGAAGCACTGAAGCTTTCTTT
NA,NA,TRBV5-4,TRBJ2-5,CASSKPGFQQETQYF,TGTGCCAGCAGCAAGCCAGGGTTTCAACAAGAGACCCAGTACTTC
NA,TRBD2,TRBV25-1,TRBJ2-5,CASRLAGREETQYF,TGTGCCAGCAGATTAGCGGGAAGAGAAGAGACCCAGTACTTC
NA,TRBD1,TRBV5-1,TRBJ2-1,CASSETGQGHNEQFF,TGCGCCAGCAGCGAAACGGGACAGGGTCACAATGAGCAGTTCTTC
NA,TRBD1,TRBV9,TRBJ2-1,CASSVEGANEQFF,TGTGCCAGCAGCGTAGAGGGGGCGAATGAGCAGTTCTTC
once,NA,TRBV7-6,TRBJ2-1,CASSLVGGSSYNEQFF,TGTGCCAGCAGCTTAGTGGGGGGAAGCTCCTACAATGAGCAGTTCTTC
NA,NA,TRBV7-9,TRBJ2-5,CASSRTFREETQYF,TGTGCCAGCAGCCGCACCTTTAGGGAGGAGACCCAGTACTTC
few,NA,TRBV10-3,TRBJ2-7,CAISSGSSYEQYF,TGTGCCATCAGTTCCGGTTCCTCCTACGAGCAGTACTTC
NA,NA,TRBV18,TRBJ2-1,CASSLDSDNEQFF,TGTGCCAGCTCACTCGACTCAGACAATGAGCAGTTCTTC
NA,TRBD2,TRBV28,TRBJ2-7,CASSFSAGGQTYEQYF,TGTGCCAGCAGTTTCTCAGCGGGAGGCCAGACCTACGAGCAGTACTTC
NA,NA,TRBV7-2,TRBJ2-7,CASSPNMPYEQYF,TGTGCCAGCAGCCCCAACATGCCCTACGAGCAGTACTTC
NA,NA,TRBV28,TRBJ1-5,CASNQPGASNQPQHF,TGTGCCAGCAACCAACCAGGGGCTAGCAATCAGCCCCAGCATTTT
NA,NA,TRBV27,TRBJ2-1,CASSLFDGNNEQFF,TGTGCCAGCAGTTTATTCGACGGGAACAATGAGCAGTTCTTC
NA,NA,TRBV11-2,TRBJ2-7,CASSFSGAMGEQYF,TGTGCCAGCAGCTTCTCAGGGGCCATGGGAGAGCAGTACTTC
NA,TRBD1,TRBV29-1,TRBJ2-1,CSTSPGQGPNEQFF,TGCAGCACTTCGCCGGGACAGGGTCCCAATGAGCAGTTCTTC
NA,TRBD2,TRBV29-1,TRBJ2-1,CSVAREFSYNEQFF,TGCAGCGTTGCGCGGGAGTTCTCCTACAATGAGCAGTTCTTC
NA,TRBD1,TRBV5-1,TRBJ1-4,CASSKDRESEKLFF,TGCGCCAGCAGCAAAGACAGGGAGTCTGAAAAACTGTTTTTT
NA,NA,TRBV7-9,TRBJ1-4,CASSLGGTNEKLFF,TGTGCCAGCAGCTTAGGGGGCACCAATGAAAAACTGTTTTTT
NA,TRBD2,TRBV4-3,TRBJ2-2,CASSQATSGDLNTGELFF,TGCGCCAGCAGCCAAGCGACTAGCGGGGATTTGAACACCGGGGAGCTGTTTTTT
NA,NA,TRBV28,TRBJ1-6,CASKQLGGNSPLHF,TGTGCCAGTAAACAATTGGGCGGGAATTCACCCCTCCACTTT
NA,TRBD1,TRBV6-5,TRBJ2-7,CASSADRGPTYEQYF,TGTGCCAGCAGTGCCGACAGGGGACCTACCTACGAGCAGTACTTC
NA,NA,TRBV7-2,TRBJ2-7,CASSLAVSSYEQYF,TGTGCCAGCAGCTTAGCCGTCAGCTCCTACGAGCAGTACTTC
NA,NA,TRBV4-1,TRBJ1-1,CASSQGEGWNTEAFF,TGCGCCAGCAGCCAAGGAGAGGGTTGGAACACTGAAGCTTTCTTT
NA,TRBD2,TRBV19,TRBJ2-1,CASSISGGPSRSSYNEQFF,TGTGCCAGTAGTATCAGCGGGGGGCCCTCCAGGAGCTCCTACAATGAGCAGTTCTTC
NA,TRBD2,TRBV25-1,TRBJ2-1,CASSAGLAEVDEQFF,TGTGCCAGCAGTGCGGGACTAGCCGAAGTGGATGAGCAGTTCTTC
once,NA,TRBV6-1,TRBJ1-1,CASSGPGTRANTEAFF,TGTGCCAGCAGTGGCCCCGGGACACGGGCGAACACTGAAGCTTTCTTT
NA,NA,TRBV4-1,TRBJ2-3,CASSPIYDGATDTQYF,TGCGCCAGCAGCCCAATTTATGACGGAGCTACAGATACGCAGTATTTT
NA,NA,TRBV7-9,TRBJ1-2,CASSFPNRNYGYTF,TGTGCCAGCAGCTTCCCTAATCGTAACTATGGCTACACCTTC
NA,TRBD2,TRBV7-2,TRBJ2-3,CASSSGLAGLADTQYF,TGTGCCAGCAGCTCCGGACTAGCGGGGCTTGCAGATACGCAGTATTTT
NA,TRBD1,TRBV10-3,TRBJ2-1,CAISAGTGNNEQFF,TGTGCCATCAGTGCCGGGACAGGGAACAATGAGCAGTTCTTC
few,NA,TRBV11-3,TRBJ2-7,CASSLGPQVSYEQYF,TGTGCCAGCAGCTTAGGACCTCAGGTGTCCTACGAGCAGTACTTC
NA,NA,TRBV7-7,TRBJ2-1,CASSSDSHNEQFF,TGTGCCAGCAGCTCGGACAGTCACAATGAGCAGTTCTTC
NA,TRBD2,TRBV28,TRBJ2-1,CASSIAGEGDNEQFF,TGTGCCAGCAGTATAGCGGGGGAAGGCGACAATGAGCAGTTCTTC
NA,TRBD2,TRBV9,TRBJ2-1,CASSVEGLGTGEQFF,TGTGCCAGCAGCGTAGAAGGACTAGGCACGGGTGAGCAGTTCTTC
NA,TRBD1,TRBV9,TRBJ2-7,CASSGGTGFNEQYF,TGTGCCAGCAGCGGGGGGACAGGGTTCAACGAGCAGTACTTC
NA,TRBD2,TRBV2,TRBJ2-2,CASRLAGHGELFF,TGTGCCAGCAGGCTAGCGGGTCACGGGGAGCTGTTTTTT
few,TRBD1,TRBV15,TRBJ2-1,CATSRRQGNEQFF,TGTGCCACCAGCAGGAGACAGGGAAATGAGCAGTTCTTC
NA,TRBD1,TRBV16,TRBJ1-2,CASSQTGGEPYGYTF,TGTGCCAGCAGCCAAACAGGGGGCGAACCCTATGGCTACACCTTC
NA,TRBD2,TRBV15,TRBJ2-7,CATSKSGSIYEQYF,TGTGCCACCAGCAAAAGCGGGAGTATCTACGAGCAGTACTTC
NA,NA,TRBV7-6,TRBJ1-4,CASSLDGKLFF,TGTGCCAGCAGCTTAGACGGAAAACTGTTTTTT
once,NA,TRBV7-2,TRBJ2-3,CASSFGSGDPVDTQYF,TGTGCCAGCAGTTTCGGGTCCGGGGATCCCGTGGATACGCAGTATTTT
NA,TRBD1,TRBV11-2,TRBJ2-7,CASSPLQGTRRYEQYF,TGTGCCAGCAGCCCATTACAGGGGACGAGACGATACGAGCAGTACTTC
NA,TRBD2,TRBV25-1,TRBJ2-3,CASRSGTSGGDTQYF,TGTGCCAGCAGGTCCGGGACTAGCGGCGGAGATACGCAGTATTTT
NA,TRBD1,TRBV19,TRBJ1-5,CASSVNRGERYQPQHF,TGTGCCAGTAGTGTGAACAGGGGGGAACGTTATCAGCCCCAGCATTTT
NA,TRBD1,TRBV28,TRBJ2-7,CASSVLYRGRYEQYF,TGTGCCAGCAGTGTTCTCTATAGGGGGCGGTACGAGCAGTACTTC
NA,NA,TRBV28,TRBJ2-7,CASTRRAGEQYF,TGTGCCAGCACCAGAAGGGCGGGCGAGCAGTACTTC
NA,NA,TRBV2,TRBJ1-1,CASYLNTEAFF,TGTGCCAGCTATCTGAACACTGAAGCTTTCTTT
NA,TRBD2,TRBV7-9,TRBJ2-7,CASSSRGAGGATNSYEQYF,TGTGCCAGCAGCTCCCGTGGAGCGGGAGGGGCGACGAACTCCTACGAGCAGTACTTC
NA,NA,TRBV13,TRBJ2-2,CASSPMNTGELFF,TGTGCCAGCAGCCCCATGAACACCGGGGAGCTGTTTTTT
few,TRBD1,TRBV6-5,TRBJ1-5,CASRKTGTGNQPQHF,TGTGCCAGCAGAAAGACCGGGACAGGCAATCAGCCCCAGCATTTT
NA,TRBD1,TRBV28,TRBJ1-2,CASSLGTGGFYGYTF,TGTGCCAGCAGCCTCGGGACAGGGGGCTTCTATGGCTACACCTTC
NA,NA,TRBV27,TRBJ2-2,CASRRDTGELFF,TGTGCCAGCAGACGAGACACCGGGGAGCTGTTTTTT
NA,NA,TRBV27,TRBJ1-1,CASSFRQLPTEAFF,TGTGCCAGCAGTTTCCGACAGTTGCCCACTGAAGCTTTCTTT
NA,NA,TRBV27,TRBJ2-7,CASSRTTGNYEQYF,TGTGCCAGCAGTAGAACGACAGGCAATTACGAGCAGTACTTC